Following are 13 T cell receptor beta chains from one sample sequenced in a study of cytomegalovirus exposure and HLA in healthy donors. TCRdb's table, derived via immunoSEQ multiplex PCR, lists solely in-frame clones and lacks some. The sample shows 150,000 or so clones, roughly 80% of them seen only once. Sequenced input: PBMCs. The receptors derive from a man aged 30-40 years in good health and CMV-seropositive.

The rearrangement links TRBV5-8 to TRBJ2-1; 12 positions match TRBD2. V dropped 0 bases and J dropped 6; count of bases not matched to a gene: 1. Germline CDR1 and CDR2: SGHTS and YDEGEE. This CDR3 spans 15 amino acids. The CDR3 DNA follows: TGTGCCAGCAGCTTGGGGACTAGCGGGGTCAATGAGCAGTTCTTC. Translating gives CASSLGTSGVNEQFF.

The gene calls are TRBV7-2 and TRBJ1-5, with 10 positions matching TRBD1. The ends lost 2 bases at V and 4 bases at J; junction bases unmatched: 2. Germline CDR1 SGHTA, CDR2 FQGNSA. This CDR3 has 15 amino acids. CDR3 amino acids: CASSLMGQGNQPQHF. CDR3 DNA: TGTGCCAGCAGCTTAATGGGACAGGGGAATCAGCCCCAGCATTTT.

The CDR3 sequence is CASSDPRKIDSNYGYTF. For the CDR3, the DNA is TGTGCCAGCAGTGACCCACGTAAGATAGACAGTAACTATGGCTACACCTTC. The chain carries TRBV25-1 and TRBJ1-2, with D maybe TRBD1 (5 bases). The germline V and J ends were trimmed by 3 bases and 1 base, with 18 bases remaining between them. CDR3 size: 17 residues. The germline CDR1 and CDR2 sequences are MGHDK and SYGVNS.

For the CDR3, the DNA is TGTGCCAGCAGCTTAGATCAAGGGGGGACAGGGTTCTTCTATGAGCAGTTCTTC. This codes for CASSLDQGGTGFFYEQFF. The chain employs TRBV11-3 and TRBJ2-1, with 9 positions matching TRBD1. V shed 0 bases and J 8 bases; nucleotides not matched to a gene: 14. Germline-derived CDR1 and CDR2 are SGHNT and YENEEA. This CDR3 region has 18 residues. Full variable domain (outside the CDR3, taken from reference TRBV11-3 and TRBJ2-1): EAGVVQSPRYKIIEKKQPVAFWCNPISGHNTLYWYLQNLGQGPELLIRYENEEAVDDSQLPKDRFSAERLKGVDSTLKIQPAELGDSAVYLCASSLDQGGTGFFYEQFFGPGTRLTVL.

V usage is TRBV6-5 and J usage is TRBJ2-7, with a tentative D call TRBD2 (6 bases). The length of the CDR3 is 14 residues. The V end was cut by 2 bases, the J end by 3 bases, with 11 bases between. The V gene's germline CDR1 is MNHEY and CDR2 SVGAGI. CDR3: CASSYGTRNYEQYF. The CDR3 nucleotides read TGTGCCAGCAGTTACGGGACTCGAAACTACGAGCAGTACTTC.

This clone came up once. The chain joins TRBV7-8 to TRBJ2-5, with 12 positions matching TRBD1. J was trimmed by 5 bases and V by 2 bases; bases with no gene match: 9. Germline lookup yields CDR1 SGHVS and CDR2 FQNEAQ. This CDR3 is 17 amino acids long. CDR3 in DNA: TGTGCCAGCAGCTTAACTCTGGGACAGGGGGCTCGGGAGACCCAGTACTTC. Translating gives CASSLTLGQGARETQYF.

The chain has TRBV7-3 and TRBJ2-7; 9 nucleotides agree with TRBD2. CDR1 and CDR2 (germline): SGHTA, FQGTGA. V was pared by 2 bases and J by 5 bases, with 7 bases of the junction left unmatched. This CDR3 is 15 amino acids long. The CDR3 loop reads CASSLGGGGVDEQYF. Here the CDR3 DNA reads TGTGCCAGCAGCTTAGGTGGCGGGGGGGTTGACGAGCAGTACTTC. The entire variable domain, with the rest obtained from reference TRBV7-3 and TRBJ2-7, is as follows: GAGVSQTPSNKVTEKGKYVELRCDPISGHTALYWYRQSLGQGPEFLIYFQGTGAADDSGLPNDRFFAVRPEGSVSTLKIQRTERGDSAVYLCASSLGGGGVDEQYFGPGTRLTVT.

This chain joins TRBV4-1 and TRBJ1-3; D not certain. V lost 8 bases and J lost 0, with 14 bases in between. The V gene's germline CDR1 is MGHRA and CDR2 YSYEKL. CDR3 length: 15 amino acids. CDR3 loop: CASEKWRSSGNTIYF. The CDR3 coding sequence is TGCGCCAGCGAGAAGTGGCGGTCCTCTGGAAACACCATATATTTT.

The V gene is TRBV7-3, the J gene TRBJ2-7; the match to TRBD1 covers 7 bases. Per germline, CDR1 SGHTA and CDR2 FQGTGA. This CDR3 region has 14 residues. The ends lost 3 bases at V and 5 bases at J; junction bases unmatched: 7. The CDR3 protein is CASSLSQGVHEQYF. CDR3 DNA sequence: TGTGCCAGCAGCTTGTCTCAGGGGGTGCACGAGCAGTACTTC.

This clone was detected only a few times. The chain joins TRBV27 to TRBJ1-6; 9 nucleotides agree with TRBD1. The CDR3 is 14 residues long. Unmatched junction bases numbered 2, after V lost 4 bases and J lost 7 bases. Germline loops: CDR1 MNHEY, CDR2 SMNVEV (reference sequence). The CDR3 region is CASSWGTGNSPLHF. The CDR3 nucleotides read TGTGCCAGCAGTTGGGGGACAGGGAATTCACCCCTCCACTTT.

The rearrangement joins TRBV7-9 to TRBJ1-2; a weak D match, TRBD1 (5 bases). CDR1 and CDR2 (germline): SEHNR, FQNEAQ (reference sequence). Between the trimmed V and J ends, which lost 5 bases and 4 bases, there was a span of 11 bases. The CDR3 runs to 13 residues. The CDR3 DNA sequence: TGTGCCAGCAGCCTCGGACATTCCTATGGCTACACCTTC. Translation: CASSLGHSYGYTF.

The rearrangement links TRBV7-2 to TRBJ2-7, with 8 bases matching TRBD2. V gave up 2 bases and J gave up 6 bases; unmatched junction bases: 9. Germline CDR1 is SGHTA and CDR2 is FQGNSA. This CDR3 spans 15 amino acids. The CDR3 bases are TGTGCCAGCAGCTTATATCGGGGGGGCCTAAGCGAGCAGTACTTC. It encodes CASSLYRGGLSEQYF. The full variable domain, in which reference TRBV7-2 and TRBJ2-7 provide the parts outside the CDR3, is GAGVSQSPSNKVTEKGKDVELRCDPISGHTALYWYRQSLGQGLEFLIYFQGNSAPDKSGLPSDRFSAERTGGSVSTLTIQRTQQEDSAVYLCASSLYRGGLSEQYFGPGTRLTVT.

V usage is TRBV13 and J usage is TRBJ2-7; 7 positions match TRBD2. Germline V gene data show CDR1 as PRHDT and CDR2 as FYEKMQ (reference sequence). This CDR3 has 15 residues. The V gene end was trimmed by 5 bases and the J gene end by 7 bases; junction bases not matched to a gene: 14. As DNA, the CDR3 is TGTGCCAGCAGCCCGCCGGGGAGGGGAAGAGGGGAGCAGTACTTC. Its protein product is CASSPPGRGRGEQYF. The whole variable domain, remainder taken from reference TRBV13 and TRBJ2-7, is AAGVIQSPRHLIKEKRETATLKCYPIPRHDTVYWYQQGPGQDPQFLISFYEKMQSDKGSIPDRFSAQQFSDYHSELNMSSLELGDSALYFCASSPPGRGRGEQYFGPGTRLTVT.